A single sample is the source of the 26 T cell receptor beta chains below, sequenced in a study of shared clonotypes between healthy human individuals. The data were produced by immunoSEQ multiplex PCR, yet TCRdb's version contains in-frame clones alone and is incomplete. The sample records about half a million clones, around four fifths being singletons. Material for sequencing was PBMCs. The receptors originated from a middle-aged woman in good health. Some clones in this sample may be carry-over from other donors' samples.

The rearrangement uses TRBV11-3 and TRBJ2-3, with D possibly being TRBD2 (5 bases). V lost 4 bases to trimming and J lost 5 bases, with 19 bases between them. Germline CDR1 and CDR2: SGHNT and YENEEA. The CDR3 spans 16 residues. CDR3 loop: CASSSRAALAQDTQYF. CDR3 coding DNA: TGTGCCAGCAGCTCCCGGGCCGCCCTAGCCCAAGATACGCAGTATTTT.

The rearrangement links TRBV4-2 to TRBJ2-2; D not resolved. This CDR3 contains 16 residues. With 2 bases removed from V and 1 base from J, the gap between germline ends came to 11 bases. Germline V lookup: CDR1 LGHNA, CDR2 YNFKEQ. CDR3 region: CASSQFGVENTGELFF. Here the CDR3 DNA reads TGTGCCAGCAGCCAATTTGGAGTAGAGAACACCGGGGAGCTGTTTTTT.

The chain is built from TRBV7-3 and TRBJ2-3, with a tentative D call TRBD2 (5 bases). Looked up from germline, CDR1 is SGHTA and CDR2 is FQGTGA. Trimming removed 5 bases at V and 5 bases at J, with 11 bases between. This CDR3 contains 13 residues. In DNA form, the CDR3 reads TGTGCCAGCAGCCCGGGGAGCTTAGATACGCAGTATTTT. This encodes CASSPGSLDTQYF. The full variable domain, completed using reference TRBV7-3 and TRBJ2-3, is GAGVSQTPSNKVTEKGKYVELRCDPISGHTALYWYRQSLGQGPEFLIYFQGTGAADDSGLPNDRFFAVRPEGSVSTLKIQRTERGDSAVYLCASSPGSLDTQYFGPGTRLTVL.

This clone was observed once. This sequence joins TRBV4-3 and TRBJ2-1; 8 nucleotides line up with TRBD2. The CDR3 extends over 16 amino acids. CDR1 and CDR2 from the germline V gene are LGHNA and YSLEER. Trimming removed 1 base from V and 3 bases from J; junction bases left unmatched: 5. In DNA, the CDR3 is TGCGCCAGCAGCCAAGGGGTAGCGGGATACTACAATGAGCAGTTCTTC. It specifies CASSQGVAGYYNEQFF.

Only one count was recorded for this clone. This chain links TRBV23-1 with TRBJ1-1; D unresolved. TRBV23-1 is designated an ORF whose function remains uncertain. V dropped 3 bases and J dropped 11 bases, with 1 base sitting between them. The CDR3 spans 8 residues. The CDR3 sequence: CASSQAFF. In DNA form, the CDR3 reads TGCGCCAGCAGTCAGGCTTTCTTT.

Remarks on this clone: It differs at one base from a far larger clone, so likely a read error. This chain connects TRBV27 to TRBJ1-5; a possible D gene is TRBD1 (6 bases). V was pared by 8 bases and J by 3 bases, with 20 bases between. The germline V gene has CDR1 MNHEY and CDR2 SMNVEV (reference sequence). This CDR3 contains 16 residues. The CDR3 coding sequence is TGTGCCAGCGGTGCTTTTAGCACAGGGTTCAATCAGCCCCAGCATTTT. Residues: CASGAFSTGFNQPQHF.

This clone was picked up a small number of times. CDR3 in amino acids: CASSLDRVEQYF. The DNA for the CDR3 is TGTGCCAGCAGCTTAGACAGGGTCGAGCAGTACTTC. The chain employs TRBV7-2 and TRBJ2-7; TRBD1 might be the D (6 bases). The V gene lost 1 base and the J gene lost 6 bases, with 7 bases spanning the gap. The V gene's germline CDR1 is SGHTA and CDR2 FQGNSA. CDR3 size: 12 residues.

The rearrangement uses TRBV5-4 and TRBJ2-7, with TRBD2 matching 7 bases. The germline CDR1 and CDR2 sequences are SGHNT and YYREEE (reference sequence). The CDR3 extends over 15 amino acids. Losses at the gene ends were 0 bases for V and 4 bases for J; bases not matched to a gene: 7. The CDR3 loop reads CASSLVGGRQYEQYF. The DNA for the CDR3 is TGTGCCAGCAGCTTGGTGGGCGGGAGACAATACGAGCAGTACTTC.

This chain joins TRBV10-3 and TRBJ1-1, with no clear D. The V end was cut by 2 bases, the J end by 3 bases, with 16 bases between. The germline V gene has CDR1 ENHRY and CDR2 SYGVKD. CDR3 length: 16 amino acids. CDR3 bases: TGTGCCATCAGTGAGCCCGGGCGCCGGGTTGACACTGAAGCTTTCTTT. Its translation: CAISEPGRRVDTEAFF.

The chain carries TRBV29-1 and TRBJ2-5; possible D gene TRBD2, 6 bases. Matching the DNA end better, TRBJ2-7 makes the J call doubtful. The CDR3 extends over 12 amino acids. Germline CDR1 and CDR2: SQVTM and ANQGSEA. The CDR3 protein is CSAGGAGDEQYF. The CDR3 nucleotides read TGCAGCGCCGGGGGAGCGGGCGACGAGCAGTACTTC.

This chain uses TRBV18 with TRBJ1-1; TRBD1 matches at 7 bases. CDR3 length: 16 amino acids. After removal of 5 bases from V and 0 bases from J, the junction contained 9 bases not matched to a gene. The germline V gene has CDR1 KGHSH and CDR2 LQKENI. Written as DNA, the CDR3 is TGTGCCAGCTCAGACCGACAGGGAAACATGAACACTGAAGCTTTCTTT. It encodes CASSDRQGNMNTEAFF.

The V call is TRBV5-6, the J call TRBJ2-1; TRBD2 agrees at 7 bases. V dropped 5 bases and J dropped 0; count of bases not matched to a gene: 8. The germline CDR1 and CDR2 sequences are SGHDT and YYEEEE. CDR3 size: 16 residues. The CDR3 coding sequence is TGTGCCAGCAGTTTCTTATCGGGGGGCTCCTACAATGAGCAGTTCTTC. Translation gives CASSFLSGGSYNEQFF.

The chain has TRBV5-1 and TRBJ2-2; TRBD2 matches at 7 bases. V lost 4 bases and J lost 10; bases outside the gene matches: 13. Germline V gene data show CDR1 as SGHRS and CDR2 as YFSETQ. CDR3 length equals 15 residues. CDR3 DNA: TGCGCCAGCAGCCCCAGATCTGGCGGGAGTGAGGAGCTGTTTTTT. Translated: CASSPRSGGSEELFF. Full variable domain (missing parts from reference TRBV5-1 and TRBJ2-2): KAGVTQTPRYLIKTRGQQVTLSCSPISGHRSVSWYQQTPGQGLQFLFEYFSETQRNKGNFPGRFSGRQFSNSRSEMNVSTLELGDSALYLCASSPRSGGSEELFFGEGSRLTVL.

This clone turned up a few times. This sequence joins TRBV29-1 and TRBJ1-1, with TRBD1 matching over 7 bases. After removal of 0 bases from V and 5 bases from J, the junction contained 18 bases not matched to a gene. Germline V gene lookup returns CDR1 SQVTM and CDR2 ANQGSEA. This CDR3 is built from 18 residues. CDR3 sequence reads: CSVEDGRGGQNDHTEAFF. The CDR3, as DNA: TGCAGCGTTGAAGACGGTCGGGGGGGACAGAATGATCATACTGAAGCTTTCTTT. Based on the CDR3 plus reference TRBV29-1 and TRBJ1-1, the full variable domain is SAVISQKPSRDICQRGTSLTIQCQVDSQVTMMFWYRQQPGQSLTLIATANQGSEATYESGFVIDKFPISRPNLTFSTLTVSNMSPEDSSIYLCSVEDGRGGQNDHTEAFFGQGTRLTVV.

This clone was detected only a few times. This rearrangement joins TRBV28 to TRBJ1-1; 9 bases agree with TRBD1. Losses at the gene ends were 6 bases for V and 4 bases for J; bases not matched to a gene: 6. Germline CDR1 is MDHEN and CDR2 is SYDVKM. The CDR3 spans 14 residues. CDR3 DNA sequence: TGTGCCAGCAGGTCCGGACAGGGGTCCACTGAAGCTTTCTTT. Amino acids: CASRSGQGSTEAFF.

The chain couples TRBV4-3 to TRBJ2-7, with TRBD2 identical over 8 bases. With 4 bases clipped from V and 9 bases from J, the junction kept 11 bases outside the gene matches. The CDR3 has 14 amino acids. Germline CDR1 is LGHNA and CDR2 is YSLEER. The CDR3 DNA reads TGCGCCAGCAGCCTCCTGGGCCCGGGAGGGGGGCAGTACTTC. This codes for CASSLLGPGGGQYF.

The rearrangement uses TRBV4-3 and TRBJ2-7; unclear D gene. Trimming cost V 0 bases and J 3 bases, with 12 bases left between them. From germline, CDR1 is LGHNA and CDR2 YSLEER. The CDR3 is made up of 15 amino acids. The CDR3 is CASSQDLSSIYEQYF. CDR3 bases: TGCGCCAGCAGCCAAGATCTATCCAGCATCTACGAGCAGTACTTC.

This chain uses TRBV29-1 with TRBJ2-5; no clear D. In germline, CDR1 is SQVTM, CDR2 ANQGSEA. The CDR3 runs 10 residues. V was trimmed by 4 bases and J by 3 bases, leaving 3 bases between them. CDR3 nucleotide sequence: TGCAGCGTTGTAAAAGAGACCCAGTACTTC. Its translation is CSVVKETQYF.

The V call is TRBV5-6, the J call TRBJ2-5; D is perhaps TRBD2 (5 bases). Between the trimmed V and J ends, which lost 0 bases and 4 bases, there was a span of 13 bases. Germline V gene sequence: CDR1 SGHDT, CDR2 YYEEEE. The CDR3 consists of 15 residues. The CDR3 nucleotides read TGTGCCAGCAGCTTGGGTGGGAGTCCTCCAGAGACCCAGTACTTC. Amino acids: CASSLGGSPPETQYF.

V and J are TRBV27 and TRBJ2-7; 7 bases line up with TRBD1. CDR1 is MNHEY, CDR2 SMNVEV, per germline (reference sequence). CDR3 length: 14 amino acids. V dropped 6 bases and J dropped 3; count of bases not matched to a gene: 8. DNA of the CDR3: TGTGCCAGCAGCCCCGGGGACAGCTTCTACGAGCAGTACTTC. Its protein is CASSPGDSFYEQYF.

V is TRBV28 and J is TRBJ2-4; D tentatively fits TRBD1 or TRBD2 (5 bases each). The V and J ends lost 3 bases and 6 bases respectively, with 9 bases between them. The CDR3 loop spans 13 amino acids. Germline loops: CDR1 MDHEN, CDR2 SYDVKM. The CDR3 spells CASSLGRSNIQYF. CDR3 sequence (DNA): TGTGCCAGCAGTTTGGGACGGTCAAACATTCAGTACTTC.

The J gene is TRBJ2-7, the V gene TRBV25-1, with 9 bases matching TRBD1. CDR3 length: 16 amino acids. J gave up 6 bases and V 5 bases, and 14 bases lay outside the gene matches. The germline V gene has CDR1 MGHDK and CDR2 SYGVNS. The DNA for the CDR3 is TGTGCCAGCAGTTCCCACAGGGGGCTAAAACAAGGCGAGCAGTACTTC. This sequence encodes CASSSHRGLKQGEQYF.

Written as DNA, the CDR3 is TGTGCCAGTAGCCGCGGGACAGGGGGACTCTACGAGCAGTACTTC. This sequence encodes CASSRGTGGLYEQYF. This chain uses TRBV19 with TRBJ2-7; 11 bases align to TRBD1. With 6 bases clipped from V and 3 bases from J, the junction kept 7 bases outside the gene matches. The CDR3 covers 15 residues. The V gene's germline CDR1 is LNHDA and CDR2 SQIVND (reference sequence).

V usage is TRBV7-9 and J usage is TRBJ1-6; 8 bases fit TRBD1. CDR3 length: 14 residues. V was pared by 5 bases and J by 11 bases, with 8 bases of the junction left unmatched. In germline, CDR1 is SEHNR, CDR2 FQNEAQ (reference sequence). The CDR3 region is CASSPSGQGAPLHF. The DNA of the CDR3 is TGTGCCAGCAGCCCCTCTGGACAGGGCGCACCCCTCCACTTT.

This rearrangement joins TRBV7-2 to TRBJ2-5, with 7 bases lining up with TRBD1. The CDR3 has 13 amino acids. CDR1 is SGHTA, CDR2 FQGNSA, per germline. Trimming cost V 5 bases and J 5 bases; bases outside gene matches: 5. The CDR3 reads CASSTGTAETQYF. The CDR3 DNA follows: TGTGCCAGCAGCACAGGGACAGCGGAGACCCAGTACTTC.

The CDR3 reads CVSEGTSSGNTIYF. As DNA, the CDR3 is TGTGTTTCGGAAGGGACATCCTCTGGAAACACCATATATTTT. The rearrangement links TRBV30 to TRBJ1-3; the D gene is possibly TRBD1 (6 bases). Germline CDR1 reads GTSNPN; CDR2 reads SVGIG (reference sequence). The CDR3 is 14 residues long.